These 13 T cell receptor beta chains were all obtained from the same sample, sequenced in a study of cytomegalovirus exposure and HLA in healthy donors. 13 Jbeta primers and 60 Vbeta primers were used for the PCR. This table comes from immunoSEQ multiplex PCR, and its TCRdb copy is limited to in-frame clones, with some not included. The listing records fewer than 70,000 clones. The source material was PBMCs. These receptors originate from a young woman in good health and CMV-seronegative.

The chain recombines TRBV18 with TRBJ1-3; D uncertain. The CDR3 consists of 16 residues. Germline-derived CDR1 and CDR2 are KGHSH and LQKENI. V shed 0 bases and J shed 1 base, with 10 bases lying between them. The CDR3 spells CASSPPFKSSGNTIYF. CDR3 sequence (DNA): TGTGCCAGCTCACCACCTTTTAAGAGTTCTGGAAACACCATATATTTT.

The V gene is TRBV5-5, the J gene TRBJ1-4; D ambiguous. Trimming left V 0 bases short and J 8 bases short, with 8 bases between. The CDR3 is made up of 13 amino acids. Germline V lookup: CDR1 SGHKS, CDR2 YYEKEE (reference sequence). CDR3 coding DNA: TGTGCCAGCAGCTTGGGTTCCCTGGAAAAACTGTTTTTT. Amino acids: CASSLGSLEKLFF. Together with reference TRBV5-5 and TRBJ1-4, the CDR3 gives the full variable domain: DAGVTQSPTHLIKTRGQQVTLRCSPISGHKSVSWYQQVLGQGPQFIFQYYEKEERGRGNFPDRFSARQFPNYSSELNVNALLLGDSALYLCASSLGSLEKLFFGSGTQLSVL.

Concerning this clone: At one of its ends the junction is not consistent with the germline gene, which may arise from a read error. The chain employs TRBV7-7 and TRBJ2-1; 12 bases line up with TRBD1. The CDR3 is 14 amino acids. CDR1 is SSHAT and CDR2 is FNYEAQ in the germline V gene (reference sequence). This CDR3 reads CASSLGTGGYEQFF. For the CDR3, the DNA is TGTGCTAGCAGCCTCGGGACAGGGGGCTATGAGCAGTTCTTC.

This chain connects TRBV5-4 to TRBJ2-7; 9 nucleotides align to TRBD1. This CDR3 is 14 amino acids long. V trimming: 3 bases; J trimming: 2 bases; junction bases outside the gene matches: 3. Germline V CDR1 and CDR2: SGHNT, YYREEE (reference sequence). CDR3 amino acids: CASSSGTGTYEQYF. CDR3 coding DNA: TGTGCCAGCAGCTCGGGGACAGGGACCTACGAGCAGTACTTC.

The chain is built from TRBV29-1 and TRBJ1-2, with D possibly being TRBD1 (5 bases). Per germline, CDR1 SQVTM and CDR2 ANQGSEA. The CDR3 runs 14 residues. Between the trimmed V and J ends, which lost 5 bases and 7 bases, there was a span of 20 bases. The CDR3 DNA reads as TGCAGCGTTACCAGTAGATCGACGGGGGGTGGCTACACCTTC. The encoded protein is CSVTSRSTGGGYTF.

The rearrangement links TRBV9 to TRBJ2-3; D might be TRBD1 (5 bases). V was trimmed by 7 bases and J by 2 bases, leaving 11 bases between them. The CDR3 covers 13 residues. CDR1 is SGDLS, CDR2 YYNGEE, per germline. The CDR3: CASAPGITDTQYF. The CDR3 coding sequence is TGTGCCAGCGCGCCAGGGATCACAGATACGCAGTATTTT.

The chain links TRBV4-2 to TRBJ1-5, with D unresolved. The germline V gene encodes CDR1 LGHNA and CDR2 YNFKEQ. There are 13 residues in the CDR3. The ends were cut back, 4 bases at V and 5 bases at J, with 9 bases in the middle. The DNA for the CDR3 is TGTGCCAGCAGCCTCTTGGGCGATCAGCCCCAGCATTTT. This encodes CASSLLGDQPQHF.

The chain combines TRBV2 with TRBJ1-5; D remains ambiguous. The germline V gene encodes CDR1 SNHLY and CDR2 FYNNEI. This CDR3 has 14 amino acids. V gave up 5 bases and J gave up 0 bases, with 8 bases separating them. CDR3 sequence: CASSPDNSNQPQHF. The CDR3 DNA is TGTGCCAGCAGTCCAGACAATAGCAATCAGCCCCAGCATTTT.

The rearrangement links TRBV5-6 to TRBJ1-2; 8 positions agree with TRBD1. The V segment lost 3 bases and the J segment 6 bases; nucleotides outside the gene matches: 7. CDR1 and CDR2 (germline): SGHDT, YYEEEE. The CDR3 sequence is 14 residues long. The CDR3 reads CASSSDRGTDGYTF. In DNA form, the CDR3 reads TGTGCCAGCAGCTCAGACAGGGGAACGGATGGCTACACCTTC.

V usage is TRBV7-9 and J usage is TRBJ1-1; D perhaps matches TRBD1 (6 bases). V was pared by 5 bases and J by 2 bases, with 18 bases between. The CDR3 has 16 residues. Germline CDR1 SEHNR, CDR2 FQNEAQ (reference sequence). The CDR3 region is CASSHSRRTANTEAFF. Written as DNA, the CDR3 is TGTGCCAGCAGCCACAGCCGCAGGACAGCTAACACTGAAGCTTTCTTT.

The chain uses TRBV14 and TRBJ2-3; D unclear. Germline V gene lookup returns CDR1 SGHDN and CDR2 FVKESK. Trimming removed 4 bases at V and 1 base at J, with 21 bases between. The CDR3 covers 18 residues. The CDR3 spells CASSLSPPSARGTDTQYF. The CDR3 coding sequence is TGTGCCAGCAGCCTATCCCCCCCTAGTGCCCGTGGCACAGATACGCAGTATTTT.

The chain carries TRBV6-6 and TRBJ1-2; D is perhaps TRBD1 (6 bases). The ends were cut back, 5 bases at V and 6 bases at J, with 16 bases in the middle. Per germline, CDR1 MNHNY and CDR2 SVGAGI (reference sequence). This CDR3 is built from 14 residues. CDR3 protein: CASSIDRSSDGYTF. CDR3 nucleotides: TGTGCCAGCAGTATCGACAGGTCCTCGGATGGCTACACCTTC.

This chain connects TRBV19 to TRBJ2-7, with TRBD1 matching over 8 bases. Germline values: CDR1 LNHDA, CDR2 SQIVND (reference sequence). With 10 bases clipped from V and 2 bases from J, the junction kept 4 bases outside the gene matches. The CDR3 is 12 residues long. CDR3 coding DNA: TGTGCCACCATGGACAGGGCCTACGAGCAGTACTTC. Amino acid sequence: CATMDRAYEQYF.